This T cell receptor (beta chain) is from a study of shared clonotypes between healthy human individuals. The CDR3 has 13 residues. V shed 6 bases, J shed 5 bases, and the junction held 6 bases outside the gene matches. Germline CDR1 is SGHAT and CDR2 is FQNNGV. TCRdb keeps only in-frame clones here, not all; method: immunoSEQ multiplex PCR. Counted here are about 490,000 clones, about 84% occurring once; the ten biggest clones make up about 12%. The sequencing sample was made of PBMCs. V and J are TRBV11-2 and TRBJ1-1; 7 bases fit TRBD1. This TCR came from a woman aged 40 to 55 in good health. Some clones in this sample may be carry-over from other donors' samples. For the CDR3, the DNA is TGTGCCAGCAGTAAAGACAGGGATACTGAAGCTTTCTTT. Translating it yields CASSKDRDTEAFF. Full variable domain (missing parts from reference TRBV11-2 and TRBJ1-1): EAGVAQSPRYKIIEKRQSVAFWCNPISGHATLYWYQQILGQGPKLLIQFQNNGVVDDSQLPKDRFSAERLKGVDSTLKIQPAKLEDSAVYLCASSKDRDTEAFFGQGTRLTVV.